The following is a T cell receptor (beta chain) sequence with its context. Its antigen is not known. With a J-beta primer mix and a sample-barcoded 5' primer, a second PCR ran 7 to 11 cycles. Using its own MiXCR run on the 5' RACE reads, TCRdb lists one record per CDR3 protein. This sample has some 900,000 distinct CDR3 sequences, with roughly 50% found just once. Trimming took 5 bases from V and 0 from J, leaving 15 bases between them. The CDR3 is 16 residues long. Germline V CDR1 and CDR2: SGHAT, FQNNGV. The data originate from a study of blood T cells in healthy people across ages. Study results and caveats: The long-lived group displayed more naive CD4+ cells, plus higher diversity, than the aged donors did.

Each sample yielded at least 6.5 million isolated PBMCs. The rearrangement uses TRBV11-2 and TRBJ2-3; D is uncertain. Sequencing was carried out using blood. This sequence was found in a young man in good health. CDR3 region: CASSAYGTSSTDTQYF. CDR3 in DNA: TGTGCCAGCAGCGCCTACGGAACCTCGAGCACAGATACGCAGTATTTT.